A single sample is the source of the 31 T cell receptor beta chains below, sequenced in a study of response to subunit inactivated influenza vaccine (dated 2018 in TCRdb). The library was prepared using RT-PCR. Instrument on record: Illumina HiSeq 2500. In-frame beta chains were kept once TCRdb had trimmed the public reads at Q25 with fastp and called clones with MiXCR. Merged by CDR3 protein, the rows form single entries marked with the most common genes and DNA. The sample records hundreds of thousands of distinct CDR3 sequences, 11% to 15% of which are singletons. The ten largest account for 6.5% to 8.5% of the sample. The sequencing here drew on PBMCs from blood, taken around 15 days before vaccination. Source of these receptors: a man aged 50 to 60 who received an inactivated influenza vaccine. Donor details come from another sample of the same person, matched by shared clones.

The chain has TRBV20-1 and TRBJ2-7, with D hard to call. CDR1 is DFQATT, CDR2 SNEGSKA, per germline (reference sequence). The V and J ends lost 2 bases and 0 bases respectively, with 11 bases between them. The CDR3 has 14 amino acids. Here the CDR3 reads CSARNRVSSYEQYF. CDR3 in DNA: TGCAGTGCTAGAAACCGGGTCTCCTCCTACGAGCAGTACTTC.

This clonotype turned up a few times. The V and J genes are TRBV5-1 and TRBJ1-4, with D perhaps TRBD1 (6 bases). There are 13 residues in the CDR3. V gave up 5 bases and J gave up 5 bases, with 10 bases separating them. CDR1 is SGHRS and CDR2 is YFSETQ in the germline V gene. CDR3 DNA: TGCGCCAGCAGGTCAGGGGAAAATGAAAAACTGTTTTTT. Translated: CASRSGENEKLFF. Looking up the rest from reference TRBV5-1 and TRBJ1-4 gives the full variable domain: KAGVTQTPRYLIKTRGQQVTLSCSPISGHRSVSWYQQTPGQGLQFLFEYFSETQRNKGNFPGRFSGRQFSNSRSEMNVSTLELGDSALYLCASRSGENEKLFFGSGTQLSVL.

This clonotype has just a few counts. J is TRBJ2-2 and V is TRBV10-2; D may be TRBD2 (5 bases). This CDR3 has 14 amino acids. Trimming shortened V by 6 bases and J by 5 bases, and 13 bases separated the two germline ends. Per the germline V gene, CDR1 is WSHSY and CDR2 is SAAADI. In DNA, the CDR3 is TGCGCCAGCAGGACCCCCCGGGAAACCGGGGAGCTGTTTTTT. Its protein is CASRTPRETGELFF.

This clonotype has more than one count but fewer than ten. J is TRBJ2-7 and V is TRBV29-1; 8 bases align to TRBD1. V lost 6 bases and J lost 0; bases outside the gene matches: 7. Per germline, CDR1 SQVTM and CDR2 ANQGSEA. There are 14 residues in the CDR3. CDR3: CSVTQGANSYEQYF. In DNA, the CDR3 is TGCAGCGTGACCCAGGGGGCCAACTCCTACGAGCAGTACTTC.

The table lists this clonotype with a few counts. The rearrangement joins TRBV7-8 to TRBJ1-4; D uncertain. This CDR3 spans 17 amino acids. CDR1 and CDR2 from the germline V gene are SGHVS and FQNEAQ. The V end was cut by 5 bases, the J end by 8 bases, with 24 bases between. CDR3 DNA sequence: TGTGCCAGCAGCCTCAGTGGTGGCCTTCCTGGCTACGAAAAACTGTTTTTT. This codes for CASSLSGGLPGYEKLFF. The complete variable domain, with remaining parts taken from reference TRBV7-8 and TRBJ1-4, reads GAGVSQSPRYKVAKRGQDVALRCDPISGHVSLFWYQQALGQGPEFLTYFQNEAQLDKSGLPSDRFFAERPEGSVSTLKIQRTQQEDSAVYLCASSLSGGLPGYEKLFFGSGTQLSVL.

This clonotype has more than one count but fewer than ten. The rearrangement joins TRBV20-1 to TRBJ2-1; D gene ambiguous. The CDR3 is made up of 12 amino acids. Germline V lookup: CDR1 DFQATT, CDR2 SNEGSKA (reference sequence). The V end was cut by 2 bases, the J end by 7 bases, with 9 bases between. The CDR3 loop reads CSARSVSNEQFF. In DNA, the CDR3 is TGCAGTGCTAGATCCGTAAGTAATGAGCAGTTCTTC.

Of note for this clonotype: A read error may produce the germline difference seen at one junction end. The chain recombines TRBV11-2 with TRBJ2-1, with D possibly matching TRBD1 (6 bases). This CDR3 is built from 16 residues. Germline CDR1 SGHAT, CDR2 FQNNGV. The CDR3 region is CASSVNTGSSYNEHFF. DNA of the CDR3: TGTGCCAGCAGCGTAAACACAGGGAGCTCCTACAATGAGCACTTCTTC.

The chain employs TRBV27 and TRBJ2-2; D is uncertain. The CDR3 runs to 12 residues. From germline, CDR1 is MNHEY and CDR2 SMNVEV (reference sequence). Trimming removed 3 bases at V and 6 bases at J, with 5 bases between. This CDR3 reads CASSFPAGELFF. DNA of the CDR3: TGTGCCAGCAGTTTCCCGGCCGGGGAGCTGTTTTTT.

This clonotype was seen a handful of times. CDR3 coding DNA: TGCAGTGCGCCGACTAGCGGGAGTAGCACCGGGGAGCTGTTTTTT. It yields the protein CSAPTSGSSTGELFF. This chain uses TRBV20-1 with TRBJ2-2, with 12 positions matching TRBD2. The germline V gene encodes CDR1 DFQATT and CDR2 SNEGSKA (reference sequence). This CDR3 is built from 15 residues. Trimming at V came to 6 bases and at J to 4 bases, leaving 6 bases not matched to a gene.

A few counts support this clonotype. CDR3 sequence: CASSYGQGPEAFF. DNA for the CDR3: TGTGCCAGCAGTTACGGGCAGGGCCCAGAGGCTTTCTTT. This chain links TRBV6-5 with TRBJ1-1; TRBD1 might be the D (5 bases). The V and J ends lost 2 bases and 11 bases respectively, with 15 bases between them. The CDR3 has 13 residues. CDR1 and CDR2 from the germline V gene are MNHEY and SVGAGI.

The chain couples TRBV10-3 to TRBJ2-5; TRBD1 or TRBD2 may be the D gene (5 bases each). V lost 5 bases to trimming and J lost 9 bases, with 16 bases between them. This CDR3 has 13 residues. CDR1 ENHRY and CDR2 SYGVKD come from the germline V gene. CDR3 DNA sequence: TGTGCCATCAGTCTTTCCGGGGCGGAACCCCAGTACTTC. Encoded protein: CAISLSGAEPQYF.

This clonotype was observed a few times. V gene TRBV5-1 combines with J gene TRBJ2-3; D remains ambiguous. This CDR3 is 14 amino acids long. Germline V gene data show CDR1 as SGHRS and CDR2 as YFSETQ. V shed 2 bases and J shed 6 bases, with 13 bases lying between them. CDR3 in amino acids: CASSFGPASDTQYF. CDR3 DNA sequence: TGCGCCAGCAGCTTCGGTCCGGCGTCGGATACGCAGTATTTT.

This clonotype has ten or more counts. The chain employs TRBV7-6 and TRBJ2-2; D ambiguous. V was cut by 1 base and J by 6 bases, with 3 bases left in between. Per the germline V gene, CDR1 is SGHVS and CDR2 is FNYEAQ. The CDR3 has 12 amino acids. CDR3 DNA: TGTGCCAGCAGCTTAGGTGCCGGGGAGCTGTTTTTT. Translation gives CASSLGAGELFF.

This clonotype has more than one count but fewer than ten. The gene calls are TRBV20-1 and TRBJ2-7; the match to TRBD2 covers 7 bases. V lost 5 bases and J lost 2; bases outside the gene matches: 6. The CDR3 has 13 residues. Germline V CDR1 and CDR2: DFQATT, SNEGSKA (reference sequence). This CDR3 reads CSAYSGSTYEQYF. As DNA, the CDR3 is TGCAGTGCTTATAGCGGGTCCACCTACGAGCAGTACTTC.

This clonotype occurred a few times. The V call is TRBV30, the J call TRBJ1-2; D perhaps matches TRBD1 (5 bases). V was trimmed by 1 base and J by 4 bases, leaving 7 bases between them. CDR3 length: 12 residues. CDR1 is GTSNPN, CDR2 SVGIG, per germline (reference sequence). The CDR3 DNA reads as TGTGCCTGGAGTGGAGGGGCCTATGGCTACACCTTC. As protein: CAWSGGAYGYTF. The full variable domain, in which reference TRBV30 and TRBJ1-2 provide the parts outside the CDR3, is SQTIHQWPATLVQPVGSPLSLECTVEGTSNPNLYWYRQAAGRGLQLLFYSVGIGQISSEVPQNLSASRPQDRQFILSSKKLLLSDSGFYLCAWSGGAYGYTFGSGTRLTVV.

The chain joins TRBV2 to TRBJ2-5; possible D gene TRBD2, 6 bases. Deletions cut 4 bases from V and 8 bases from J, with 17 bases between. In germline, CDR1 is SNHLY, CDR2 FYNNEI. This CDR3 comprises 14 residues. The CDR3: CASSAMTSLTTQYF. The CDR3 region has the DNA TGTGCCAGCAGTGCAATGACTAGTCTGACTACCCAGTACTTC.

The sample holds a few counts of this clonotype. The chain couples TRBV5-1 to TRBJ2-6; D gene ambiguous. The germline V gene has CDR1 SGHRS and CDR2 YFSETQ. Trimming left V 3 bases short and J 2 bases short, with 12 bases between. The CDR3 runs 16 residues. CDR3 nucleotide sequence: TGCGCCAGCAGCTCCGGACGGAGCGCTGGGGCCAACGTCCTGACTTTC. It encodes CASSSGRSAGANVLTF.

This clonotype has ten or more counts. The CDR3 coding sequence is TGTGCCAGCAGCCGAGATTGGGGTGATGAGCAGTTCTTC. Encoded protein: CASSRDWGDEQFF. J is TRBJ2-1 and V is TRBV11-2; no reliable D call. From germline, CDR1 is SGHAT and CDR2 FQNNGV. The germline V and J ends were trimmed by 5 bases and 8 bases, with 13 bases remaining between them. This CDR3 is 13 amino acids long.

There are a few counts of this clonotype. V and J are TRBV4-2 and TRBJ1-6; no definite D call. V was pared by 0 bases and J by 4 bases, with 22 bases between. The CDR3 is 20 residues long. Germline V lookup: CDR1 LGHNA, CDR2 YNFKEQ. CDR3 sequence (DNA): TGTGCCAGCAGCCAAGATAAATGGGAGCCGACCCTGGGGTATAATTCACCCCTCCACTTT. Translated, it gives CASSQDKWEPTLGYNSPLHF.

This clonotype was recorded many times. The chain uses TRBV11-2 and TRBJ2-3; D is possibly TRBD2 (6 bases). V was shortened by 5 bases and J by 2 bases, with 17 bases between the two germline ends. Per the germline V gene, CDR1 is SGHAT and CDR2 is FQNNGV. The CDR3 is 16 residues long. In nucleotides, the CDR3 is TGTGCCAGCAGCCCCGTCCGGCGGGGATCCACAGATACGCAGTATTTT. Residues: CASSPVRRGSTDTQYF.

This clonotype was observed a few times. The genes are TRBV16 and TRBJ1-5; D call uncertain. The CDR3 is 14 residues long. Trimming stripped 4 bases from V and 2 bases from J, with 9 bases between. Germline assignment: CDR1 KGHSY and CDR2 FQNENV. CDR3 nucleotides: TGTGCCAGCAGCCCCGGACCCCGCAATCAGCCCCAGCATTTT. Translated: CASSPGPRNQPQHF.

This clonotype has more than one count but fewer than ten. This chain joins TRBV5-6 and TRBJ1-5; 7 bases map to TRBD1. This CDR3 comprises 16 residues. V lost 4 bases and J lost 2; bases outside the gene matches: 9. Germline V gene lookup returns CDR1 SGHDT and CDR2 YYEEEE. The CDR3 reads CASSPYFDRGNQPQHF. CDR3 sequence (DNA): TGTGCCAGCAGCCCTTACTTCGACAGGGGCAATCAGCCCCAGCATTTT. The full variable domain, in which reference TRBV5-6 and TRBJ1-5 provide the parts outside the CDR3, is DAGVTQSPTHLIKTRGQQVTLRCSPKSGHDTVSWYQQALGQGPQFIFQYYEEEERQRGNFPDRFSGHQFPNYSSELNVNALLLGDSALYLCASSPYFDRGNQPQHFGDGTRLSIL.

CDR3 DNA: TGTGCCAGCAGTCGCTGGACAGGAACTGAAGCTTTCTTT. Translating it yields CASSRWTGTEAFF. This chain uses TRBV12-3 or TRBV12-4 with TRBJ1-1; 7 bases fit TRBD1. This CDR3 comprises 13 residues. The V gene end was trimmed by 5 bases and the J gene end by 5 bases; junction bases not matched to a gene: 5.

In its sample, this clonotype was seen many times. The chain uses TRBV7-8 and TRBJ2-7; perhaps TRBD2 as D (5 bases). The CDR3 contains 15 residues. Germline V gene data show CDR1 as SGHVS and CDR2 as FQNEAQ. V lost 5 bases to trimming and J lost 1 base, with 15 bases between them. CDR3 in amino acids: CASSPRGGVSYEQYF. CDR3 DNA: TGTGCCAGCAGCCCGCGTGGAGGTGTTTCCTACGAGCAGTACTTC.

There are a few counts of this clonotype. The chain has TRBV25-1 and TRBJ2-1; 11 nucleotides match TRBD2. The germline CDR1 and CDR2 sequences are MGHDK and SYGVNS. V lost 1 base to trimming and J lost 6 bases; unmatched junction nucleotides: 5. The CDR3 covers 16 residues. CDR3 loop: CASSELGTSGSNEQFF. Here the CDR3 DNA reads TGTGCCAGCAGTGAATTGGGAACTAGCGGGAGCAATGAGCAGTTCTTC.

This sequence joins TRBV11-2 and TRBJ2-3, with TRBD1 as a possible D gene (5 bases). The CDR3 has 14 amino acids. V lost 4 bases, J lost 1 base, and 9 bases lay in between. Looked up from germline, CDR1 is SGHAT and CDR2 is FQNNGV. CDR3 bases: TGTGCCAGCAGCTCGGACACCCGCACAGATACGCAGTATTTT. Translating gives CASSSDTRTDTQYF.

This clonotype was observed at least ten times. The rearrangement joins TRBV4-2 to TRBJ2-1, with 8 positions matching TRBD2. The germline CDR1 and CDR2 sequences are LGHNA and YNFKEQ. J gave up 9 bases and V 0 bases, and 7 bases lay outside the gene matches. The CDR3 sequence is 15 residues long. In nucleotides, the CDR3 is TGTGCCAGCAGCCAAGAAGCGCGAGCGGGAGTTGAGCAGTTCTTC. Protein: CASSQEARAGVEQFF.

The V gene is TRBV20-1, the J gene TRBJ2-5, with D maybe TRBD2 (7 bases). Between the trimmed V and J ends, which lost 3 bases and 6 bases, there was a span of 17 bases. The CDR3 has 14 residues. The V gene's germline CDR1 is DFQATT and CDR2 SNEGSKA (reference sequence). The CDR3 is CSARPREGGKTQYF. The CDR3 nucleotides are TGCAGTGCTAGGCCTAGGGAGGGGGGGAAGACCCAGTACTTC.

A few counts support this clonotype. In DNA, the CDR3 is TGTGCCAGCAGCTTTGAACCTAACACCGGGGAGCTGTTTTTT. Its translation is CASSFEPNTGELFF. The chain couples TRBV5-5 to TRBJ2-2; D uncertain. CDR3 length: 14 amino acids. V was trimmed by 2 bases and J by 2 bases, leaving 7 bases between them. CDR1 and CDR2 (germline): SGHKS, YYEKEE (reference sequence).

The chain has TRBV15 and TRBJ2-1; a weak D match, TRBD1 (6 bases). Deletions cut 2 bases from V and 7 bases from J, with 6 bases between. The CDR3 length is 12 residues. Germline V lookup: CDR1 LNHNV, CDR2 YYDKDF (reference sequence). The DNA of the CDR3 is TGTGCCACCAGCAGACAGGGGAATGAGCAGTTCTTC. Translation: CATSRQGNEQFF.

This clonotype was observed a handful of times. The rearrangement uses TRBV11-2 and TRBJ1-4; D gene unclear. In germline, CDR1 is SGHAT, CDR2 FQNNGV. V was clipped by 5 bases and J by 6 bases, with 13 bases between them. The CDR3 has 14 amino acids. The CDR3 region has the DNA TGTGCCAGCAGCCAAAGCCCGGCGGATGAAAAACTGTTTTTT. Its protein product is CASSQSPADEKLFF.